This T cell receptor (beta chain) is from a study of beta chain features in type 1 diabetes. This CDR3 contains 13 residues. J gave up 7 bases and V 3 bases, and 0 bases lay outside the gene matches. Germline V lookup: CDR1 KGHSH, CDR2 LQKENI. Every bit of the isolated RNA underwent reverse transcription, so sequencing read expressed TCRB transcripts. About 3.57 million reads, on average, came from each naive, central memory and regulatory T cell sample. Libraries were prepared by immunoSEQ multiplex PCR; TCRdb keeps only in-frame clonotypes and omits some of them. This table has under 300,000 clones, about 7.8% appearing once. In regard to this clone: The sample holds other DNA sequences that translate to the same CDR3.

Input material: central memory CD4+ T cells from blood. The rearrangement uses TRBV18 and TRBJ2-1, with 10 bases aligning to TRBD2. The TCR originated in a woman aged 18-30 years in good health. The CDR3 DNA is TGTGCCAGCTCACCGGGACTAGCGAATGAGCAGTTCTTC. It yields the protein CASSPGLANEQFF.